This TCR beta chain was profiled in a study of shared clonotypes between healthy human individuals. Whole-study context: Each donor had three CD4 naive, three CD4 memory, two CD8 naive and one CD8 memory plate.

Sequenced by immunoSEQ multiplex PCR; TCRdb stores in-frame clones only, minus some. This sample has fewer than 150,000 clones; around 71% occur once, and the top ten carry under 30%. Note on this clone: The junction departs from the called germline gene at one end, perhaps through a read error.

The receptor comes from a woman in her 30s in good health. The sample comprised memory CD8+ T cells sorted from blood. Documented subset: CD45RO+ cells pooled with CCR7-negative TemRA cells.

The CDR3 bases are TGTGCCAGCAGCCCCGGGACGTTTAAATATGGCCACACCTTC. This gives the protein CASSPGTFKYGHTF. The rearrangement joins TRBV11-2 to TRBJ1-2; possibly TRBD1 for D (5 bases). The CDR3 has 14 amino acids. CDR1 and CDR2 from the germline V gene are SGHAT and FQNNGV.